This T cell receptor (beta chain) was sequenced for a study of blood T cell repertoires in COVID-19. V shed 2 bases and J shed 4 bases, with 15 bases lying between them. CDR1 SGHTA and CDR2 FQGNSA come from the germline V gene. The CDR3 totals 16 residues. Measured with immunoSEQ multiplex PCR; TCRdb has only the in-frame clones, and not every one. Of over 35,000 clones detected, over 80% appear once; the ten largest clones hold over 13%. Material: peripheral blood. This TCR derives from a human donor in a cohort sampled during active COVID-19. The rearrangement uses TRBV7-2 and TRBJ2-1; weak D call: TRBD1 (7 bases). CDR3 in DNA: TGTGCCAGCAGCTTAAAGGGGTCAGGGGGGTACAATGAGCAGTTCTTC. Protein product: CASSLKGSGGYNEQFF.